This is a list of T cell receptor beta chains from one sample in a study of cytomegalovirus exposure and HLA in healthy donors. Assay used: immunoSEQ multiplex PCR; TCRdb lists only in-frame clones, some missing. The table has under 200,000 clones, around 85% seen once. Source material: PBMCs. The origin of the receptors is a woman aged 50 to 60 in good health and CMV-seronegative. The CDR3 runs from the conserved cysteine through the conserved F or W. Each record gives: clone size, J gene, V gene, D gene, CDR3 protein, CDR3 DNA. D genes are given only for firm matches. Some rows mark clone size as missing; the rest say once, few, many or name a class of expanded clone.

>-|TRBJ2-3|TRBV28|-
CASSFGGVSDTQYF
TGTGCCAGCAGTTTCGGCGGCGTTTCAGATACGCAGTATTTT
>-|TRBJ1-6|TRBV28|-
CASTQAETRYNSPLHF
TGTGCCAGCACCCAAGCCGAGACACGGTATAATTCACCCCTCCACTTT
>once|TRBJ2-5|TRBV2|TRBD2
CASSGLLARTGETQYF
TGTGCCAGCAGTGGACTACTAGCGCGGACCGGAGAGACCCAGTACTTC
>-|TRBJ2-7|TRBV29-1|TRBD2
CSVIKLAGVKYEQYF
TGCAGCGTTATAAAACTAGCGGGAGTAAAGTACGAGCAGTACTTC
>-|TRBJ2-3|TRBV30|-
CAWSVHLAGTDTQYF
TGTGCCTGGAGTGTACATCTAGCAGGCACAGATACGCAGTATTTT
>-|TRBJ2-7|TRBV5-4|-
CASSLGGPGGSYEQYF
TGTGCCAGCAGTTTGGGGGGTCCAGGGGGCTCCTACGAGCAGTACTTC
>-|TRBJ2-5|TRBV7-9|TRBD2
CTSSLRPSGMETQYF
TGTACCAGCAGCTTAAGGCCTAGCGGGATGGAGACCCAGTACTTC
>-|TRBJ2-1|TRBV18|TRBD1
CASSLEFAGGIGNEQFF
TGTGCCAGCTCACTAGAATTTGCAGGGGGTATAGGCAATGAGCAGTTCTTC
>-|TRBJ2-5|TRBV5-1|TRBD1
CASSLDRGEETQYF
TGCGCCAGCAGCTTGGACAGGGGGGAGGAGACCCAGTACTTC
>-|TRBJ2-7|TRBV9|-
CASRTQAESSYEQYF
TGTGCCAGCAGAACCCAGGCTGAGAGCTCCTACGAGCAGTACTTC
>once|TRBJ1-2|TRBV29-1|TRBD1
CSVKGQGSSYGYTF
TGCAGCGTTAAAGGACAGGGATCGAGCTATGGCTACACCTTC
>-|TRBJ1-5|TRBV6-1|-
CASSEGTDNQPQHF
TGTGCCAGCAGTGAAGGGACAGACAATCAGCCCCAGCATTTT
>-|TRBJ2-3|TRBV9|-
CASSGRGRTDTQYF
TGTGCCAGCAGCGGGAGAGGGCGCACAGATACGCAGTATTTT